Shown below are 15 T cell receptor beta chains from a single sample sequenced in a study of T-cell reconstitution after alpha-beta-depleted transplantation in children. As it was prepared, the TCRbeta library received unique molecular identifiers. TCRdb used MiXCR to reprocess the PCR reads, holding one entry per CDR3 protein. The sample consists of around 200,000 distinct CDR3 sequences, approximately 15% of them appearing once. The sequencing used PBMCs, mostly from graft donor cells, collected 360 days after TCRalphabeta/CD19-depleted stem cell transplant. Every receptor here comes from a male patient aged 2-15 years who had a stem cell transplant for acute lymphoblastic leukemia, so the T cells may come from the graft donor.

This clonotype appeared a few times. This chain links TRBV6-1 with TRBJ1-1; D call uncertain. Trimming pared 4 bases from V and 1 base from J, leaving 7 bases between. Germline loops: CDR1 MNHNS, CDR2 SASEGT. The CDR3 has 13 residues. Written as DNA, the CDR3 is TGTGCCAGCAGTGTTACAGCGAACACTGAAGCTTTCTTT. Protein sequence: CASSVTANTEAFF.

The chain joins TRBV19 to TRBJ2-3; D unresolved. V was cut by 7 bases and J by 3 bases, with 14 bases left in between. The CDR3 sequence is 14 residues long. The germline CDR1 and CDR2 sequences are LNHDA and SQIVND (reference sequence). CDR3 sequence: CASTSESRTDTQYF. Here the CDR3 DNA reads TGTGCCAGTACGTCGGAATCGAGGACAGATACGCAGTATTTT.

Here the CDR3 DNA reads TGTGCCAGCAGTCGGGGGGCGGGAGAGACCCAGTACTTC. Its translation: CASSRGAGETQYF. The chain combines TRBV12-3 or TRBV12-4 with TRBJ2-5; TRBD2 might be the D (7 bases). V was clipped by 5 bases and J by 4 bases, with 11 bases between them. The CDR3 runs 13 residues.

The rearrangement joins TRBV12-3 or TRBV12-4 to TRBJ2-3; unclear D gene. The CDR3 length is 15 residues. V shed 2 bases and J shed 2 bases, with 11 bases lying between them. The CDR3 DNA reads TGTGCCAGCAGTTTAACGCAGAGAATCACAGATACGCAGTATTTT. Encoded protein: CASSLTQRITDTQYF.

This clonotype was seen repeatedly, ten times or more. The chain's CDR3 is CASSLGLGGTEAFF. The CDR3 nucleotides read TGTGCCAGCAGCTTAGGATTGGGGGGGACTGAAGCTTTCTTT. This chain connects TRBV7-2 to TRBJ1-1; tentative D call: TRBD1 (5 bases). CDR1 and CDR2 from the germline V gene are SGHTA and FQGNSA. This CDR3 is built from 14 residues. With 1 base removed from V and 5 bases from J, the gap between germline ends came to 11 bases.

The chain employs TRBV29-1 and TRBJ2-3; either TRBD1 or TRBD2 may fit D (6 bases each). Per the germline V gene, CDR1 is SQVTM and CDR2 is ANQGSEA. Trimming shortened V by 7 bases and J by 5 bases, and 16 bases separated the two germline ends. The CDR3 covers 13 residues. CDR3 in DNA: TGCAGCGCCCCGGGGGCGGGCCAAGATACGCAGTATTTT. It is translated as CSAPGAGQDTQYF.

This clonotype came up a few times. This sequence joins TRBV28 and TRBJ2-7; D might be TRBD2 (6 bases). This CDR3 comprises 16 residues. Germline assignment: CDR1 MDHEN and CDR2 SYDVKM. Trimming left V 1 base short and J 1 base short, with 14 bases between. As DNA, the CDR3 is TGTGCCAGCAGTTTATCAGCGGGCGCCTATTCCTACGAGCAGTACTTC. Amino acids: CASSLSAGAYSYEQYF. Looking up the rest from reference TRBV28 and TRBJ2-7 gives the full variable domain: DVKVTQSSRYLVKRTGEKVFLECVQDMDHENMFWYRQDPGLGLRLIYFSYDVKMKEKGDIPEGYSVSREKKERFSLILESASTNQTSMYLCASSLSAGAYSYEQYFGPGTRLTVT.

The chain joins TRBV10-3 to TRBJ2-7; 7 bases align to TRBD1. With 0 bases clipped from V and 6 bases from J, the junction kept 5 bases outside the gene matches. The CDR3 covers 14 residues. Germline V lookup: CDR1 ENHRY, CDR2 SYGVKD. Written as DNA, the CDR3 is TGTGCCATCAGTGAGTCAGGGACAGACTTCGAGCAGTACTTC. Translating it yields CAISESGTDFEQYF.

The chain couples TRBV7-9 to TRBJ2-7; 8 nucleotides agree with TRBD1. This CDR3 is built from 14 residues. Losses at the gene ends were 5 bases for V and 3 bases for J; bases not matched to a gene: 6. Germline CDR1 and CDR2: SEHNR and FQNEAQ (reference sequence). The CDR3 DNA sequence: TGTGCCAGCAGCAAGACGGGACAGGTCTACGAGCAGTACTTC. It translates to CASSKTGQVYEQYF.

This clonotype has a count of ten or more. The gene calls are TRBV29-1 and TRBJ2-7; 8 bases are shared with TRBD1. The CDR3 runs to 14 residues. The V gene end was trimmed by 4 bases and the J gene end by 0 bases; junction bases not matched to a gene: 5. Per germline, CDR1 SQVTM and CDR2 ANQGSEA. The CDR3 coding sequence is TGCAGCGTTGTTCGGACAGGGAGCTCCTACGAGCAGTACTTC. Translated, it gives CSVVRTGSSYEQYF.

The table lists this clonotype with many counts. The gene calls are TRBV5-1 and TRBJ2-1; maybe TRBD2 (5 bases). The V gene's germline CDR1 is SGHRS and CDR2 YFSETQ. This CDR3 contains 12 residues. The V gene lost 5 bases and the J gene lost 4 bases, with 7 bases spanning the gap. The CDR3 sequence: CASSRGYNEQFF. Here the CDR3 DNA reads TGCGCCAGCAGTCGAGGGTACAATGAGCAGTTCTTC.

This chain uses TRBV28 with TRBJ2-7; no definite D call. The CDR3 runs to 14 residues. The V gene lost 2 bases and the J gene lost 2 bases, with 10 bases spanning the gap. Germline values: CDR1 MDHEN, CDR2 SYDVKM. Written as DNA, the CDR3 is TGTGCCAGCAGTTTAGACGACGGAACCTACGAGCAGTACTTC. Translated, it gives CASSLDDGTYEQYF.

This clonotype has a handful of counts. V and J are TRBV6-1 and TRBJ1-6; TRBD1 aligns across 8 bases. The J segment lost 3 bases and the V segment lost 6 bases, leaving 4 bases of the junction unmatched. The length of the CDR3 is 15 residues. Germline CDR1 reads MNHNS; CDR2 reads SASEGT. CDR3 sequence (DNA): TGTGCCAGCAGCGGACAGGGCTTCTATAATTCACCCCTCCACTTT. Amino acid sequence: CASSGQGFYNSPLHF.

This chain uses TRBV7-8 with TRBJ2-2; D gene ambiguous. The V end lost 4 bases, the J end lost 5 bases, and 11 bases lay between the germline ends. CDR1 is SGHVS and CDR2 is FQNEAQ in the germline V gene. The CDR3 spans 14 residues. Here the CDR3 reads CASSSMLVTGELFF. The CDR3 DNA reads TGTGCCAGCAGCTCGATGTTGGTAACCGGGGAGCTGTTTTTT.

The chain couples TRBV30 to TRBJ2-5; 8 bases match TRBD1. The CDR3 extends over 14 amino acids. V trimming: 0 bases; J trimming: 2 bases; junction bases outside the gene matches: 2. Germline V gene lookup returns CDR1 GTSNPN and CDR2 SVGIG (reference sequence). The CDR3 DNA follows: TGTGCCTGGAGTGTGAGGACAGGGCAAGAGACCCAGTACTTC. This encodes CAWSVRTGQETQYF.